Listed below are T cell receptor beta chains from one sample, sequenced in a study of blood T cell repertoires in COVID-19. Data came from immunoSEQ multiplex PCR; TCRdb stores just in-frame clones and leaves some out. The sample records about 210,000 clones, around four fifths being singletons. Source material: peripheral blood. The receptor source for this set is a man between 45 and 60 years old with active or convalescent COVID-19. Each CDR3 is given with its conserved first and last residue. The D gene is left open where the match is weak. A row's size may be missing; if present it is once, few, many or a size class.

J: TRBJ2-1; V: TRBV6-6; size: .; D: TRBD1; CDR3: CASRDRDRAYNEQFF; DNA: TGTGCCAGCAGGGACCGGGACAGGGCCTACAATGAGCAGTTCTTC
J: TRBJ1-1; V: TRBV5-1; size: .; D: TRBD1; CDR3: CASSDGGDSEAFF; DNA: TGCGCCAGCAGCGATGGAGGGGACAGTGAAGCTTTCTTT
J: TRBJ2-1; V: TRBV13; size: .; D: .; CDR3: CASSSQNLQYNEQFF; DNA: TGTGCCAGCAGCTCGCAAAATTTACAGTACAATGAGCAGTTCTTC
J: TRBJ1-2; V: TRBV10-3; size: .; D: TRBD1; CDR3: CAISEFRGDYGYTF; DNA: TGTGCCATCAGTGAGTTCAGGGGGGACTATGGCTACACCTTC
J: TRBJ2-3; V: TRBV10-2; size: once; D: .; CDR3: CASLGDTQYF; DNA: TGCGCCAGCCTCGGAGATACGCAGTATTTT
J: TRBJ1-2; V: TRBV14; size: few; D: TRBD1; CDR3: CASSQDRTGTGHTF; DNA: TGTGCCAGCAGCCAAGATAGAACCGGGACAGGGCACACCTTC
J: TRBJ2-3; V: TRBV9; size: once; D: .; CDR3: CASSGLESETQYF; DNA: TGTGCCAGCAGCGGGCTGGAGAGCGAAACGCAGTATTTT
J: TRBJ1-2; V: TRBV27; size: .; D: TRBD1; CDR3: CASRLSGTEGYTF; DNA: TGTGCCAGCAGGTTAAGTGGGACAGAAGGCTACACCTTC
J: TRBJ2-1; V: TRBV5-4; size: .; D: .; CDR3: CASSEEIRVGNEQFF; DNA: TGTGCCAGCAGCGAGGAAATACGCGTTGGGAATGAGCAGTTCTTC
J: TRBJ2-3; V: TRBV24-1; size: .; D: .; CDR3: CATSDFATGATDTQYF; DNA: TGTGCCACCAGTGATTTTGCGACGGGAGCCACAGATACGCAGTATTTT
J: TRBJ2-1; V: TRBV7-2; size: .; D: .; CDR3: CASSLKPTYNEQFF; DNA: TGTGCCAGCAGCTTAAAGCCCACCTACAATGAGCAGTTCTTC
J: TRBJ1-5; V: TRBV19; size: .; D: TRBD1; CDR3: CASSAQDRGPQPQHF; DNA: TGTGCCAGTAGTGCCCAAGACAGGGGCCCTCAGCCCCAGCATTTT
J: TRBJ2-1; V: TRBV3-1/TRBV3-2; size: .; D: .; CDR3: CASSGVMASYNEQFF; DNA: TGTGCCTCCTCGGGGGTAATGGCCTCCTACAATGAGCAGTTCTTC
J: TRBJ1-2; V: TRBV4-3; size: .; D: .; CDR3: CASSQDRQGIWGYTF; DNA: TGCGCCAGCAGCCAAGATCGGCAGGGGATTTGGGGCTACACCTTC
J: TRBJ1-2; V: TRBV19; size: .; D: TRBD1; CDR3: CASSISGQGANGYTF; DNA: TGTGCCAGTAGTATAAGTGGACAGGGGGCTAATGGCTACACCTTC
J: TRBJ2-2; V: TRBV7-9; size: once; D: TRBD2; CDR3: CASSLERDGSGELFF; DNA: TGTGCCAGCAGCTTAGAGCGGGACGGGTCCGGGGAGCTGTTTTTT
J: TRBJ2-1; V: TRBV27; size: once; D: TRBD2; CDR3: CASRPTSGRLYEQFF; DNA: TGTGCCAGCAGACCTACTAGCGGGAGGTTGTATGAGCAGTTCTTC
J: TRBJ2-7; V: TRBV6-5; size: .; D: TRBD2; CDR3: CASRRAGAYEQYF; DNA: TGTGCCAGCAGGAGAGCGGGAGCCTACGAGCAGTACTTC
J: TRBJ1-5; V: TRBV19; size: .; D: .; CDR3: CASGALIGNQPQHF; DNA: TGTGCCAGTGGGGCCCTGATTGGCAATCAGCCCCAGCATTTT
J: TRBJ2-5; V: TRBV5-1; size: once; D: TRBD1; CDR3: CASLTGSIAGETQYF; DNA: TGCGCCAGCCTGACAGGGTCGATAGCAGGGGAGACCCAGTACTTC
J: TRBJ2-1; V: TRBV4-3; size: .; D: TRBD2; CDR3: CASSQERGGPYEQFF; DNA: TGCGCCAGCAGCCAAGAGCGGGGGGGCCCGTATGAGCAGTTCTTC
J: TRBJ2-1; V: TRBV5-1; size: .; D: .; CDR3: CASSSMGGSYNEQFF; DNA: TGCGCCAGCAGCTCCATGGGGGGCTCCTACAATGAGCAGTTCTTC
J: TRBJ2-1; V: TRBV11-3; size: .; D: TRBD2; CDR3: CASSLGPYKRGGNEQFF; DNA: TGTGCCAGCAGCTTAGGCCCCTACAAGCGGGGGGGCAATGAGCAGTTCTTC
J: TRBJ1-3; V: TRBV7-8; size: .; D: .; CDR3: CASSYSSAGNTIYF; DNA: TGTGCCAGCAGCTACTCCTCGGCTGGAAACACCATATATTTT
J: TRBJ1-5; V: TRBV10-3; size: .; D: .; CDR3: CAIRAGDYSNQPQHF; DNA: TGTGCCATCAGGGCAGGAGACTATAGCAATCAGCCCCAGCATTTT
J: TRBJ2-2; V: TRBV5-1; size: .; D: .; CDR3: CASSLVFLGTPNTGELFF; DNA: TGCGCCAGCAGCTTGGTTTTTTTAGGGACTCCGAACACCGGGGAGCTGTTTTTT
J: TRBJ1-5; V: TRBV30; size: few; D: .; CDR3: CAWSLGAYSNQPQHF; DNA: TGTGCCTGGAGTTTAGGAGCTTATAGCAATCAGCCCCAGCATTTT
J: TRBJ1-3; V: TRBV10-1; size: .; D: .; CDR3: CASSTSSGNTIYF; DNA: TGCGCCAGCAGTACAAGCTCTGGAAACACCATATATTTT
J: TRBJ1-1; V: TRBV10-2; size: .; D: TRBD1; CDR3: CASLTGANTEAFF; DNA: TGCGCCAGCTTGACAGGGGCGAACACTGAAGCTTTCTTT
J: TRBJ1-2; V: TRBV6-5; size: .; D: TRBD1; CDR3: CASSLGTGNYGYTF; DNA: TGTGCCAGCAGCCTTGGGACAGGGAACTATGGCTACACCTTC
J: TRBJ2-1; V: TRBV6-5; size: .; D: TRBD2; CDR3: CASGRLADYNEQFF; DNA: TGTGCCAGCGGAAGACTAGCGGACTACAATGAGCAGTTCTTC
J: TRBJ2-5; V: TRBV7-9; size: .; D: .; CDR3: CASSYRMPRETQYF; DNA: TGTGCCAGCAGCTACCGCATGCCGAGAGAGACCCAGTACTTC
J: TRBJ1-2; V: TRBV28; size: .; D: .; CDR3: CASSLPVSYGYTF; DNA: TGTGCCAGCAGTTTACCGGTTTCGTATGGCTACACCTTC
J: TRBJ2-1; V: TRBV30; size: few; D: .; CDR3: CAWSAEDGSYNEQFF; DNA: TGTGCCTGGAGTGCGGAGGACGGTTCCTACAATGAGCAGTTCTTC
J: TRBJ2-1; V: TRBV7-2; size: .; D: .; CDR3: CASNPGSSYNEQFF; DNA: TGTGCCAGCAACCCCGGGTCCTCCTACAATGAGCAGTTCTTC
J: TRBJ1-5; V: TRBV23-1; size: .; D: TRBD1; CDR3: CASSHRSGTGLEYQPQHF; DNA: TGCGCCAGCAGTCACCGGTCCGGGACAGGGTTAGAGTATCAGCCCCAGCATTTT
J: TRBJ1-2; V: TRBV7-9; size: .; D: .; CDR3: CASSLTPGSYGYTF; DNA: TGTGCCAGCAGCTTAACTCCAGGGTCCTATGGCTACACCTTC
J: TRBJ1-2; V: TRBV6-5; size: few; D: .; CDR3: CASSPHPYVRGYTF; DNA: TGTGCCAGCAGCCCCCACCCATACGTGAGGGGCTACACCTTC
J: TRBJ1-5; V: TRBV20-1; size: .; D: .; CDR3: CSASADQPQHF; DNA: TGCAGTGCTAGTGCGGATCAGCCCCAGCATTTT
J: TRBJ2-7; V: TRBV9; size: .; D: TRBD1; CDR3: CASSVEGDRTYEQYF; DNA: TGTGCCAGCAGCGTAGAGGGGGACAGAACCTACGAGCAGTACTTC
J: TRBJ2-1; V: TRBV5-1; size: .; D: TRBD2; CDR3: CASRPGLAGVEQFF; DNA: TGCGCCAGCAGACCGGGACTAGCGGGAGTTGAGCAGTTCTTC
J: TRBJ1-4; V: TRBV3-1/TRBV3-2; size: .; D: .; CDR3: CASSQDMVADGGLFF; DNA: TGTGCCAGCAGCCAAGATATGGTCGCGGATGGAGGACTGTTTTTT
J: TRBJ1-3; V: TRBV9; size: .; D: .; CDR3: CASSEIAAGQGNTIYF; DNA: TGTGCCAGCAGCGAAATAGCTGCAGGGCAGGGAAACACCATATATTTT
J: TRBJ2-7; V: TRBV4-2; size: .; D: .; CDR3: CASREERSGPYEQYF; DNA: TGTGCCAGCAGGGAAGAACGGAGCGGCCCATACGAGCAGTACTTC
J: TRBJ2-1; V: TRBV19; size: .; D: TRBD2; CDR3: CASSISALAGAMHEQFF; DNA: TGTGCCAGTAGTATATCGGCACTAGCGGGAGCGATGCATGAGCAGTTCTTC
J: TRBJ2-7; V: TRBV7-2; size: .; D: .; CDR3: CASSLSGVGAEQYF; DNA: TGTGCCAGCAGCTTATCGGGAGTCGGCGCCGAGCAGTACTTC
J: TRBJ1-1; V: TRBV2; size: .; D: .; CDR3: CASTEAAGSTEAFF; DNA: TGTGCCAGCACCGAAGCGGCGGGGAGCACTGAAGCTTTCTTT